One TCR beta chain is described in this entry. CDR1 is KGHDR and CDR2 is SFDVKD in the germline V gene. V dropped 2 bases and J dropped 6 bases, with 7 bases sitting between them. The CDR3 has 13 amino acids. This specimen comes from a study of T cell responses to AZD1222 COVID-19 vaccine. Only in-frame clones appear in the TCRdb table, and some are missing; sequencing was by immunoSEQ multiplex PCR. Of 60,000 to 75,000 clones listed, 70% to 90% are singletons. The J gene is TRBJ2-1, the V gene TRBV24-1; D unresolved. Sequencing was performed on peripheral blood, taken on day 0 of AZD1222 vaccination. The receptor comes from an adult in good health. This CDR3 reads CATSDSLRNEQFF. DNA for the CDR3: TGTGCCACCAGTGATTCGCTACGCAATGAGCAGTTCTTC.